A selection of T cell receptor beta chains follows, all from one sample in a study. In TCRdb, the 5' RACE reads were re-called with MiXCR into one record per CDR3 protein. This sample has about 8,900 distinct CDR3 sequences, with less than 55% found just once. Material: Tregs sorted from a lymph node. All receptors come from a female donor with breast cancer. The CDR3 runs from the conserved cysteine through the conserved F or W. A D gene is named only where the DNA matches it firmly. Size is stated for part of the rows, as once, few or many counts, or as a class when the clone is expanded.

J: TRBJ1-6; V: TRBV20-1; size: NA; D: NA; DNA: TGCAGTGCTAGAGGACTTCTACTGGCATCAAATTCACCCCTCCACTTT; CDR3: CSARGLLLASNSPLHF
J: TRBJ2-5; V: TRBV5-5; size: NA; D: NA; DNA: TGTGCCAGCAGCTTGGGGGTTGGAGACCAAGAGACCCAGTACTTC; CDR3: CASSLGVGDQETQYF
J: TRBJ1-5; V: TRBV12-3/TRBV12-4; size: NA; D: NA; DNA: TGTGCCAGCAGTTTTAGGTATCAGCCCCAGCATTTT; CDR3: CASSFRYQPQHF
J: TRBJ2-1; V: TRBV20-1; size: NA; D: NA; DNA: TGCAGTGCCCAAGACAGGTGGGCCGGAAATGAGCAGTTCTTC; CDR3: CSAQDRWAGNEQFF
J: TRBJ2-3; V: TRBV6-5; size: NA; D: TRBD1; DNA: TGTGCCAGCAGAAGAGGGACAGGGTCAGATACGCAGTATTTT; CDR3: CASRRGTGSDTQYF
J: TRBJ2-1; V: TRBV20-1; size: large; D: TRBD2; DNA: TGCAGTGCTAGACTAGCGGGAGTTTACAATGAGCAGTTCTTC; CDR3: CSARLAGVYNEQFF
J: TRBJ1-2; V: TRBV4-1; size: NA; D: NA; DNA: TGCGCCAGCAGCCAAGGGTTGGAGGTCTATGGCTACACCTTC; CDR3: CASSQGLEVYGYTF
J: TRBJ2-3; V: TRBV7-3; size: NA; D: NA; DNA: TGTGCCAGCAGCGCCGGACAGCCCGGGTCGGATACGCAGTATTTT; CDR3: CASSAGQPGSDTQYF
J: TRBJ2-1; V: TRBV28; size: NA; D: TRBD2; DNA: TGTGCCAGCAGTGGTTCGGGAGGTCGCAATGAGCAGTTCTTC; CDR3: CASSGSGGRNEQFF
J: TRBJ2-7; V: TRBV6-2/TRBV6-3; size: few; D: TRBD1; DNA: TGTGCCAGCAGATCACCGGGACAGGCACACTACGAGCAGTACTTC; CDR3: CASRSPGQAHYEQYF
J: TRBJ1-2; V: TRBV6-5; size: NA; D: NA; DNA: TGTGCCAGCAGGCCGCCACTAGGAGGAGAACCCTCCTACACCTTC; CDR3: CASRPPLGGEPSYTF
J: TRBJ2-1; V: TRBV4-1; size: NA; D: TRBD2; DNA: TGCGCCAGCAGCCGCCTTGGACTAGCGGATTACAATGAGCAGTTCTTC; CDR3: CASSRLGLADYNEQFF
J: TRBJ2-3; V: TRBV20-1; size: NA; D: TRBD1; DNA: TGCAGTGGGGACAGCCAAGATGCGCAGTATTTT; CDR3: CSGDSQDAQYF
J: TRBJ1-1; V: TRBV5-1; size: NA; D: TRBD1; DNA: TGCGCCAGCAGCTCACCGGGACAGGGGACCACTGAAGCTTTCTTT; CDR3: CASSSPGQGTTEAFF
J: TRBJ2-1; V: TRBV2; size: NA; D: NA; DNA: TGTGCCAGCAGTGAAGATCGACTAGCCTACAATGAGCAGTTCTTC; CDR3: CASSEDRLAYNEQFF
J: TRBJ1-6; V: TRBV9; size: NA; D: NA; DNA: TGTGCCAGTAGCATCCGGGCCGTGAATTCACCCCTCCACTTT; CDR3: CASSIRAVNSPLHF
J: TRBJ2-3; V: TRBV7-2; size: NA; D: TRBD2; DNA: TGTGCCAGCACCAGCGTGGTGGGAGGGGTTCGAGATACGCAGTATTTT; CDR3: CASTSVVGGVRDTQYF
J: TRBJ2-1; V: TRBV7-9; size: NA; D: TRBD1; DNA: TGTGCCAGCAGCCCCGACTGGGGACAGGGGGCTTTTGAGCAGTTCTTC; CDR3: CASSPDWGQGAFEQFF
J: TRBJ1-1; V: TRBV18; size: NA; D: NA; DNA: TGTGCCAGCTCACCACCGAAATTAGGGGGTGTCACTGAAGCTTTCTTT; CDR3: CASSPPKLGGVTEAFF
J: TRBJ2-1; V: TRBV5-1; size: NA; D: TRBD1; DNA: TGCGCCAGCAGCTTGGCCTCGGACAGGGGCAGGGTTCAGTTCTTC; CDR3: CASSLASDRGRVQFF
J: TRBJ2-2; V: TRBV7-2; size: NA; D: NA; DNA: TGTGCCAGCAGCTTATTATTGGGGACCGGGGAGCTGTTTTTT; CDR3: CASSLLLGTGELFF
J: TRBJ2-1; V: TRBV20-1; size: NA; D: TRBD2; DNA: TGCAGTGCTAGTGGACTAGCTTCCTACAATGAGCAGTTCTTC; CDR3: CSASGLASYNEQFF
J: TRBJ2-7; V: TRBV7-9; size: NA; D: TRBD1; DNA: TGTGCCAGCAGCCTTACAGGGGGAGTCATTGAGCAGTACTTC; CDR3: CASSLTGGVIEQYF